Following are 17 T cell receptor beta chains from one sample sequenced in a study of Ad26.COV2.S vaccination and SARS-CoV-2 variants (dated by TCRdb to 2020 to 2023). Library construction relied on the immunoSEQ multiplex PCR assay. TCRdb took this table from immuneACCESS and kept in-frame rearrangements with V and J called. Such tables lack part of the clones; where checked against another copy, unresolved V genes explain under half of the gap, and the rest is unexplained. This sample gives around 320,000 clones in total; around 83% of them show up just once. The ten biggest clones cover 1.5% to 2% of the sample. Sample treatment or condition, as interpreted from the label and publication: about 20 received Ad26.COV2.S at low or high dose, single or two shots; five or six received placebo; per-sample allocation not given. For vaccine and placebo recipients, repertoires were sequenced using samples collected on day 63 after the first injection.

The specimen comprised peripheral blood, sampled in a trial of Ad26.COV2.S vaccine versus placebo. Receptors originate from a person aged 18-65 years who received the Ad26.COV2.S COVID-19 vaccine or a placebo.

V and J are TRBV21-1 and TRBJ2-7; no check of the table's D call, TRBD1, against the DNA was made. TRBV21-1 is a recognized pseudogene. This CDR3 has 14 residues. CDR3 DNA sequence: TGTGCCAGCAGCAAGGACAGGGGCCCATACGAGCAGTACTTC. This encodes CASSKDRGPYEQYF.

The rearrangement joins TRBV2 to TRBJ2-4; D possibly corresponds to TRBD2 (6 bases). With 7 bases removed from V and 5 bases from J, the gap between germline ends came to 18 bases. From germline, CDR1 is SNHLY and CDR2 FYNNEI. The CDR3 is 15 amino acids. CDR3 sequence (DNA): TGTGCCAGCAACACCCAGGGCTCTAGCGAAAACATTCAGTACTTC. It codes for CASNTQGSSENIQYF.

The CDR3 is CASSDYPGTAGSPLHF. CDR3 DNA sequence: TGTGCCAGCAGTGATTACCCGGGAACAGCTGGTTCACCCCTCCACTTT. This sequence joins TRBV6-4 and TRBJ1-6; D uncertain. CDR3 size: 16 residues. CDR1 and CDR2 from the germline V gene are MRHNA and SNTAGT. Trimming pared 3 bases from V and 9 bases from J, leaving 18 bases between.

The chain employs TRBV18 and TRBJ2-7, with D possibly matching TRBD1 (6 bases). From germline, CDR1 is KGHSH and CDR2 LQKENI. Trimming cost V 0 bases and J 2 bases, with 11 bases left between them. This CDR3 contains 15 residues. DNA of the CDR3: TGTGCCAGCTCACCACCCTCAGCAGGGGCCTACGAGCAGTACTTC. Protein product: CASSPPSAGAYEQYF.

The rearrangement joins TRBV4-3 to TRBJ2-2; 7 bases match TRBD1. J lost 7 bases, V lost 2 bases, and 4 bases had no gene match. The CDR3 sequence is 14 residues long. Germline-derived CDR1 and CDR2 are LGHNA and YSLEER. This CDR3 reads CASSQRQGVGELFF. The CDR3 DNA sequence: TGCGCCAGCAGCCAACGACAGGGCGTCGGGGAGCTGTTTTTT.

The chain recombines TRBV5-1 with TRBJ1-4, with D perhaps TRBD1 (5 bases). The V gene's germline CDR1 is SGHRS and CDR2 YFSETQ. This CDR3 is built from 14 residues. The V gene lost 3 bases and the J gene lost 8 bases, with 14 bases spanning the gap. In nucleotides, the CDR3 is TGCGCCAGCAGCTGGGCAGGGCCGGGGGAAAAACTGTTTTTT. Translation gives CASSWAGPGEKLFF.

The J gene is TRBJ2-7, the V gene TRBV4-3; no definite D call. The CDR3 sequence is 13 residues long. V shed 4 bases and J shed 7 bases, with 14 bases lying between them. The germline V gene has CDR1 LGHNA and CDR2 YSLEER. In DNA form, the CDR3 reads TGCGCCAGCAGCCTAAGACCAGGTCGGGAGCAGTACTTC. Protein product: CASSLRPGREQYF.

This clone was counted a single time. The chain links TRBV6-5 to TRBJ2-3; 12 bases agree with TRBD1. The CDR3 is 15 residues long. With V trimmed by 10 bases and J by 5 bases, 10 bases remained unmatched. Germline V gene sequence: CDR1 MNHEY, CDR2 SVGAGI. In nucleotides, the CDR3 is TGTGCCATCCACCGGGACAGGGGGCTAGGAGATACGCAGTATTTT. As protein: CAIHRDRGLGDTQYF.

The chain combines TRBV9 with TRBJ1-3, with D maybe TRBD1 (5 bases). From germline, CDR1 is SGDLS and CDR2 YYNGEE. The ends were cut back, 1 base at V and 0 bases at J, with 11 bases in the middle. This CDR3 is built from 16 residues. This CDR3 is CASSVTGTASGNTIYF. The CDR3 nucleotides read TGTGCCAGCAGCGTAACTGGGACGGCCTCTGGAAACACCATATATTTT.

The chain uses TRBV29-1 and TRBJ2-3, with D perhaps TRBD1 (5 bases). V was clipped by 7 bases and J by 0 bases, with 14 bases between them. The CDR3 runs 14 residues. CDR1 is SQVTM and CDR2 is ANQGSEA in the germline V gene. The CDR3 sequence is CSAKGSYSTDTQYF. CDR3 DNA sequence: TGCAGCGCTAAGGGGTCGTATAGCACAGATACGCAGTATTTT.

CDR3: CAIVPGQGTTTYEQYF. The CDR3, as DNA: TGTGCCATTGTCCCGGGACAGGGGACCACTACCTACGAGCAGTACTTC. V is TRBV2 and J is TRBJ2-7; 10 nucleotides match TRBD1. The CDR3 totals 16 residues. The V gene end was trimmed by 10 bases and the J gene end by 2 bases; junction bases not matched to a gene: 14. Germline-derived CDR1 and CDR2 are SNHLY and FYNNEI.

The V gene is TRBV2, the J gene TRBJ2-2; no definite D call. V gave up 0 bases and J gave up 6 bases, with 5 bases separating them. The CDR3 loop spans 13 amino acids. CDR1 and CDR2 (germline): SNHLY, FYNNEI. The CDR3 region has the DNA TGTGCCAGCAGTGAAGCACGCCCCGGGGAGCTGTTTTTT. As protein: CASSEARPGELFF.

The CDR3 loop reads CASSAISGHLEAFF. CDR3 nucleotides: TGTGCCAGCAGCGCTATTTCGGGACACCTTGAAGCTTTCTTT. V gene TRBV11-2 combines with J gene TRBJ1-1; perhaps TRBD1 as D (6 bases). The CDR3 has 14 residues. Germline V lookup: CDR1 SGHAT, CDR2 FQNNGV. The germline V and J ends were trimmed by 5 bases and 7 bases, with 17 bases remaining between them.

This chain uses TRBV5-1 with TRBJ2-5; the D is unclear. In germline, CDR1 is SGHRS, CDR2 YFSETQ. This CDR3 is built from 16 residues. Trimming left V 6 bases short and J 0 bases short, with 18 bases between. The CDR3 reads CASMKYNSDNQETQYF. CDR3 in DNA: TGCGCCAGCATGAAATATAATAGTGACAACCAAGAGACCCAGTACTTC.

The chain uses TRBV29-1 and TRBJ1-4, with D uncertain. This CDR3 is 12 amino acids long. V lost 4 bases to trimming and J lost 4 bases, with 7 bases between them. The V gene's germline CDR1 is SQVTM and CDR2 ANQGSEA. The chain's CDR3 is CSVVGNNEKLFF. The CDR3, as DNA: TGCAGCGTTGTAGGGAATAATGAAAAACTGTTTTTT.

The rearrangement links TRBV19 to TRBJ2-1; possibly TRBD1 for D (6 bases). Between the trimmed V and J ends, which lost 7 bases and 3 bases, there was a span of 16 bases. Per the germline V gene, CDR1 is LNHDA and CDR2 is SQIVND (reference sequence). This CDR3 is 15 amino acids long. The CDR3 spells CASTPGQRIYNEQFF. The CDR3 nucleotides are TGTGCCAGTACCCCCGGACAGAGAATCTACAATGAGCAGTTCTTC.

The chain has TRBV30 and TRBJ1-2, with D possibly being TRBD1 (6 bases). Trimming cost V 2 bases and J 8 bases, with 15 bases left between them. The CDR3 is 13 amino acids. The germline gives CDR1 GTSNPN, CDR2 SVGIG (reference sequence). The CDR3, as DNA: TGTGCCTGGAGTCCAATGGGGGGCTACGGCTACACCTTC. Amino acids: CAWSPMGGYGYTF.